One sample yielded the 5 T cell receptor beta chains listed below, sequenced in a study of cytomegalovirus exposure and HLA in healthy donors (dated by TCRdb to about 2017). Libraries were prepared through the immunoSEQ multiplex PCR assay. For the multiplex PCR, a mixture combining 60 forward primers for TCR Vbeta segments and 13 reverse primers for TCR Jbeta segments was used. The table was pulled from immuneACCESS by TCRdb, which kept in-frame rearrangements only. Such tables lose some clones; where checked, under half of the loss comes from unresolved V genes, and the rest has no known cause. For this sample the table gives 100,000 to 120,000 clones, of which 75% to 90% were detected only once. The top ten hold around 2% of the sample. The source material was PBMCs. These receptors were obtained from a man aged 35-49 years in good health and CMV-seronegative.

The V and J genes are TRBV19 and TRBJ1-5; 10 positions match TRBD1. Germline values: CDR1 LNHDA, CDR2 SQIVND (reference sequence). CDR3 length: 16 residues. Trimming removed 10 bases from V and 0 bases from J; junction bases left unmatched: 9. The CDR3 bases are TGTGCCACTCGGGACAGGGGCGCTATTAGCAATCAGCCCCAGCATTTT. It translates to CATRDRGAISNQPQHF.

The J gene is TRBJ2-3, the V gene TRBV2; 7 positions agree with TRBD1. CDR1 is SNHLY, CDR2 FYNNEI, per germline. The CDR3 runs to 13 residues. The V and J ends lost 7 bases and 7 bases, in that order; junction bases with no gene match: 8. CDR3 sequence (DNA): TGTGCCAGCACTTACAGGGGCAGGAATACGCAGTATTTT. It translates to CASTYRGRNTQYF.

The rearrangement links TRBV2 to TRBJ1-5; D gene uncertain. Germline V gene lookup returns CDR1 SNHLY and CDR2 FYNNEI. V was clipped by 0 bases and J by 7 bases, with 16 bases between them. This CDR3 has 16 amino acids. The CDR3 region has the DNA TGTGCCAGCAGTGAAGCTAAGTCGACCCGAGCGCAGCCCCAGCATTTT. Its protein product is CASSEAKSTRAQPQHF.

V usage is TRBV6-5 and J usage is TRBJ2-7; unclear D gene. Germline lookup yields CDR1 MNHEY and CDR2 SVGAGI. The V and J ends lost 2 bases and 6 bases respectively, with 11 bases between them. CDR3 length: 13 residues. This chain's CDR3 is CASSYGRIGEQYF. The CDR3 DNA reads as TGTGCCAGCAGTTACGGCAGGATTGGCGAGCAGTACTTC.

The rearrangement uses TRBV25-1 and TRBJ1-1; D not resolved. Germline CDR1 is MGHDK and CDR2 is SYGVNS. Trimming took 6 bases from V and 0 from J, leaving 8 bases between them. The CDR3 spans 13 residues. The CDR3 region is CASSENMNTEAFF. The CDR3 nucleotides are TGTGCCAGCAGCGAAAATATGAACACTGAAGCTTTCTTT.